This TCR beta chain was sequenced for a study of radiation and T cells in renal cell carcinoma. Study-wide context: Nephrectomy followed 15 Gy stereotactic body radiation by 4 weeks.

Overall study results and limits: In blood, top tumor clones expanded by 2 weeks, shrinking by 4.

The germline gives CDR1 KGHSY, CDR2 FQNENV. V shed 0 bases and J shed 5 bases, with 8 bases lying between them. There are 14 residues in the CDR3. The method was immunoSEQ multiplex PCR; TCRdb's version includes in-frame clones alone and lacks a portion of them. The table lists about 22,000 clones, nearly 80% of them singletons. Specified time point: baseline pretreatment blood. This sample's treatment: 15 Gy SBRT to primary tumor, nephrectomy 4 weeks later. This renal cell carcinoma was of the clear cell type. This clone came up many times. The antigen is unknown. The material was blood, obtained from a patient whose treatment included radiotherapy and nephrectomy. The chain links TRBV16 to TRBJ2-1; no reliable D call. The TCR was taken from a man between 60 and 75 years old with renal cell carcinoma. CDR3 sequence: CASSQSWEHNEQFF. The DNA for the CDR3 is TGTGCCAGCAGCCAATCGTGGGAACACAATGAGCAGTTCTTC.